The clone carrying this T cell receptor beta chain was seen more than once but under ten times. This sample was taken from a study of T cells in Graves' hyperthyroidism and ophthalmopathy. From germline, CDR1 is MGHDK and CDR2 SYGVNS. Trimming stripped 1 base from V and 5 bases from J, with 14 bases between. This CDR3 is built from 15 residues. RNA transcripts provided the source from which TCR beta CDR3 regions were amplified. Using the HTBI primer set, a first-round RT-PCR was run on the TCR CDR3. TCRdb recomputed calls from the multiplex PCR reads with MiXCR, one row per CDR3 protein. Of about 740,000 distinct CDR3 sequences listed, about 15% are singletons.

This clonotype originated in a woman between 18 and 30 years old with Graves' hyperthyroidism. The V gene is TRBV25-1, the J gene TRBJ2-5; D tentatively reads TRBD1 or TRBD2 (5 bases each). The sample consisted of blood. The DNA for the CDR3 is TGTGCCAGCAGTGAATCGGGGCGGGCTAGGGAGACCCAGTACTTC. It yields the protein CASSESGRARETQYF. Looking up the rest from reference TRBV25-1 and TRBJ2-5 gives the full variable domain: EADIYQTPRYLVIGTGKKITLECSQTMGHDKMYWYQQDPGMELHLIHYSYGVNSTEKGDLSSESTVSRIRTEHFPLTLESARPSHTSQYLCASSESGRARETQYFGPGTRLLVL.